This T cell receptor (beta chain) is from a study of glioma-infiltrating T cells. This clonotype has more than one count but fewer than ten. Its antigen is currently unknown. Study-level findings and limits: Very few CDR3 sequences were shared between tissue and blood. Non-neoplastic patients had below-expected tissue-blood divergence, while all gliomas exceeded expectation.

The CDR3 runs 15 residues. Trimming cost V 7 bases and J 5 bases, with 20 bases left between them. Germline V gene sequence: CDR1 SNHLY, CDR2 FYNNEI. Amplification of TCR alpha and beta CDR3 regions from RNA used iRepertoire nested multiplex PCR. One-step reverse transcription and amplification started from approximately 100-400 ng of tissue mRNA or PBMC total RNA. TCRdb analysed the multiplex PCR reads with MiXCR anew, one entry per CDR3 protein. The profile shows fewer than 200,000 distinct CDR3 sequences, approximately 30% of them singletons. Input material: glioma tissue, nonneoplastic brain tissue, or PBMCs (not recorded which). The V call is TRBV2, the J call TRBJ1-1, with TRBD1 as a possible D gene (6 bases). The sequence derives from a human donor with low-grade glioma or glioblastoma, undergoing nonglioma brain surgery, or in good health (not recorded which). The CDR3 is CASTSPQGPLTEAFF. The CDR3 coding sequence is TGTGCCAGCACTTCACCCCAGGGGCCCCTTACTGAAGCTTTCTTT.